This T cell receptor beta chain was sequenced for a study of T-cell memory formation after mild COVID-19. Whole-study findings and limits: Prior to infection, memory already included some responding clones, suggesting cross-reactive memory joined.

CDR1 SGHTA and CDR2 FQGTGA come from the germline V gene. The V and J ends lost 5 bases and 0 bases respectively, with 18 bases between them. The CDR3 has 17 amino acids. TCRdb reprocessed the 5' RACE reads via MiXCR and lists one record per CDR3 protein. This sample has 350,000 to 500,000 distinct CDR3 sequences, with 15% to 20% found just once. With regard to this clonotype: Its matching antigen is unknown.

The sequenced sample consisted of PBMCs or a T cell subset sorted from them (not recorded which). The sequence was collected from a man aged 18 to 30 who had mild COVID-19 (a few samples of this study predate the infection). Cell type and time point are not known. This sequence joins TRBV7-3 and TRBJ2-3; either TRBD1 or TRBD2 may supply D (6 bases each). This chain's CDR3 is CASSPIGGTPSTDTQYF. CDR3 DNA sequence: TGTGCCAGCAGCCCAATTGGGGGGACACCTAGCACAGATACGCAGTATTTT.